A single sample is the source of the 27 T cell receptor beta chains below, sequenced in a study of shared T cell receptors in the human thymus (dated by TCRdb to about 2021). Library generation was performed with the immunoSEQ multiplex PCR assay. This is the immuneACCESS table as TCRdb keeps it, with only in-frame sequences that have V and J called. A part of the clones is gone; compared with another copy, unresolved V genes explain less than half, and the rest is unexplained. This sample has hundreds of thousands of clones in its table, and approximately 95% of those were observed once. The ten top clones hold about 0.02% of the sample. The sequencing input was thymocytes. The receptors shown here come from a human donor.

The count of this clone is one. The gene calls are TRBV10-3 and TRBJ2-1, with 12 nucleotides matching TRBD2. The CDR3 sequence is 16 residues long. V was pared by 0 bases and J by 8 bases, with 5 bases of the junction left unmatched. The germline CDR1 and CDR2 sequences are ENHRY and SYGVKD. CDR3 in amino acids: CAISESRTSGNDEQFF. The CDR3 nucleotides read TGTGCCATCAGTGAGTCCCGGACTAGCGGGAACGATGAGCAGTTCTTC.

This clone was seen only once. J is TRBJ2-3 and V is TRBV7-7; D gene ambiguous. The germline V and J ends were trimmed by 5 bases and 0 bases, with 6 bases remaining between them. This CDR3 spans 13 amino acids. In germline, CDR1 is SSHAT, CDR2 FNYEAQ (reference sequence). The CDR3 DNA reads as TGTGCCAGCAGCCCCCCTAGCACAGATACGCAGTATTTT. As protein: CASSPPSTDTQYF.

The chain employs TRBV15 and TRBJ2-2; the D is unclear. Deletions cut 4 bases from V and 6 bases from J, with 6 bases between. This CDR3 spans 12 amino acids. The germline V gene has CDR1 LNHNV and CDR2 YYDKDF (reference sequence). CDR3 nucleotides: TGTGCCACCAGCACTACAGCCGGGGAGCTGTTTTTT. Its translation: CATSTTAGELFF.

This clone was seen a single time. Other DNA sequences from this sample encode an identical CDR3 as well. The V and J genes are TRBV6-5 and TRBJ2-7; D is undetermined. The CDR3 spans 15 residues. CDR1 and CDR2 (germline): MNHEY, SVGAGI. V lost 0 bases and J lost 1, with 10 bases in between. The chain's CDR3 is CASSYSAESSYEQYF. CDR3 DNA sequence: TGTGCCAGCAGTTACTCGGCAGAATCTTCCTACGAGCAGTACTTC.

The rearrangement links TRBV27 to TRBJ2-3, with 7 bases aligning to TRBD1. This CDR3 has 20 residues. Germline V lookup: CDR1 MNHEY, CDR2 SMNVEV (reference sequence). After removal of 5 bases from V and 5 bases from J, the junction contained 25 bases not matched to a gene. DNA for the CDR3: TGTGCCAGCAGTACCAACCCCTCCCTCAGGGGGATTGCGGCGGGAGATACGCAGTATTTT. Protein: CASSTNPSLRGIAAGDTQYF.

This clone was detected a few times. The rearrangement links TRBV7-9 to TRBJ1-5, with no clear D. CDR3 length: 17 amino acids. Germline loops: CDR1 SEHNR, CDR2 FQNEAQ (reference sequence). The V gene lost 0 bases and the J gene lost 10 bases, with 22 bases spanning the gap. Written as DNA, the CDR3 is TGTGCCAGCAGCTTAGCGGATGGGGATGGGGTCAAGGGACCCCAGCATTTT. This encodes CASSLADGDGVKGPQHF.

The chain has TRBV7-8 and TRBJ2-7; D is ambiguous. Trimming pared 5 bases from V and 2 bases from J, leaving 10 bases between. The CDR3 sequence is 13 residues long. Per germline, CDR1 SGHVS and CDR2 FQNEAQ. In DNA form, the CDR3 reads TGTGCCAGCAGCCCTCCATCGGCCTACGAGCAGTACTTC. This gives the protein CASSPPSAYEQYF. Drawing the rest from reference TRBV7-8 and TRBJ2-7, the complete variable domain is GAGVSQSPRYKVAKRGQDVALRCDPISGHVSLFWYQQALGQGPEFLTYFQNEAQLDKSGLPSDRFFAERPEGSVSTLKIQRTQQEDSAVYLCASSPPSAYEQYFGPGTRLTVT.

The chain joins TRBV9 to TRBJ2-1; the match to TRBD1 covers 7 bases. CDR1 and CDR2 (germline): SGDLS, YYNGEE. The CDR3 runs to 12 residues. Germline trimming cut 4 bases from V and 8 bases from J; bases unmatched to any gene: 3. CDR3 coding DNA: TGTGCCAGCAGCAAACAGGGGTATGAGCAGTTCTTC. Translation: CASSKQGYEQFF.

The chain couples TRBV5-5 to TRBJ1-4, with 11 bases fitting TRBD1. Per germline, CDR1 SGHKS and CDR2 YYEKEE (reference sequence). Trimming took 4 bases from V and 6 from J; bases not matched to a gene: 8. The CDR3 is 16 amino acids. The CDR3 loop reads CASSRTGGGMDEKLFF. In DNA form, the CDR3 reads TGTGCCAGCAGCCGGACAGGGGGCGGTATGGATGAAAAACTGTTTTTT.

V and J are TRBV4-3 and TRBJ2-6, with 9 bases that match TRBD1. Germline loops: CDR1 LGHNA, CDR2 YSLEER. V shed 0 bases, J shed 4 bases, and the junction held 19 bases outside the gene matches. The CDR3 loop spans 22 amino acids. The CDR3 DNA is TGCGCCAGCAGCCAAGACGGGGAAAGGGGGGACAGGGTAAACTCCGGGGCCAACGTCCTGACTTTC. Translation gives CASSQDGERGDRVNSGANVLTF.

V is TRBV5-1 and J is TRBJ2-5; TRBD2 agrees at 7 bases. The CDR3 is 16 amino acids. Per germline, CDR1 SGHRS and CDR2 YFSETQ. Germline trimming cut 0 bases from V and 3 bases from J; bases unmatched to any gene: 8. The CDR3 DNA reads as TGCGCCAGCAGCTTGGAGGGTCTAGCGGATAAAGAGACCCAGTACTTC. It encodes CASSLEGLADKETQYF.

This clone was recorded once. This chain joins TRBV28 and TRBJ2-3; 7 bases agree with TRBD2. This CDR3 has 21 residues. The J segment lost 2 bases and the V segment lost 3 bases, leaving 23 bases of the junction unmatched. Germline V gene lookup returns CDR1 MDHEN and CDR2 SYDVKM. The CDR3 coding sequence is TGTGCCAGCAGTTTGTTTGGTTTTGCGTTGTGGGCGGGAGTAAACACAGATACGCAGTATTTT. Amino acid sequence: CASSLFGFALWAGVNTDTQYF.

The J gene is TRBJ2-7, the V gene TRBV5-1; TRBD2 is a possible D gene (5 bases). The CDR3 covers 14 residues. Trimming removed 0 bases at V and 6 bases at J, with 13 bases between. Per germline, CDR1 SGHRS and CDR2 YFSETQ. Written as DNA, the CDR3 is TGCGCCAGCAGCTTGGGACTAATAAAGTCCGAGCAGTACTTC. Translating it yields CASSLGLIKSEQYF.

The V call is TRBV9, the J call TRBJ2-4; 9 bases match TRBD2. CDR1 SGDLS and CDR2 YYNGEE come from the germline V gene. V lost 3 bases, J lost 5 bases, and 12 bases stayed unmatched. The CDR3 length is 17 residues. CDR3 DNA sequence: TGTGCCAGCAGCGGAAGGGGTAGCGGGAGACGGGAAAACATTCAGTACTTC. Amino acids: CASSGRGSGRRENIQYF.

This chain uses TRBV5-1 with TRBJ1-2; unclear D gene. CDR3 length equals 13 residues. Per the germline V gene, CDR1 is SGHRS and CDR2 is YFSETQ. Between the trimmed V and J ends, which lost 3 bases and 3 bases, there was a span of 9 bases. The CDR3 sequence is CASSSDGDYGYTF. CDR3 nucleotide sequence: TGCGCCAGCAGCTCGGACGGCGACTATGGCTACACCTTC.

This rearrangement joins TRBV28 to TRBJ2-7, with a weak D call TRBD1 (5 bases). Looked up from germline, CDR1 is MDHEN and CDR2 is SYDVKM. V shed 7 bases and J shed 1 base, with 20 bases lying between them. The CDR3 runs 16 residues. CDR3 nucleotides: TGTGCCAGCAAGAGAAGGACACCCCATAGGTCCTACGAGCAGTACTTC. Amino acids: CASKRRTPHRSYEQYF.

DNA of the CDR3: TGTGCCAGGGATGGGATCCTAGCGTTATTATCCTACGAGCAGTACTTC. Protein sequence: CARDGILALLSYEQYF. This chain links TRBV6-4 with TRBJ2-7, with D possibly TRBD2 on 6 matching bases. The CDR3 sequence is 16 residues long. In germline, CDR1 is MRHNA, CDR2 SNTAGT. Trimming took off 9 bases at V and 1 base at J, with 22 bases between the two ends.

With respect to this clone: Other DNA sequences of this sample code for an identical CDR3. The V call is TRBV28, the J call TRBJ1-2; tentative D call: TRBD1 (5 bases). The germline V and J ends were trimmed by 3 bases and 7 bases, with 12 bases remaining between them. In germline, CDR1 is MDHEN, CDR2 SYDVKM. CDR3 length: 13 residues. The CDR3 is CASSLLGAFGYTF. The CDR3 nucleotides read TGTGCCAGCAGTTTGCTAGGGGCGTTTGGCTACACCTTC.

The chain links TRBV27 to TRBJ2-7; the match to TRBD2 covers 11 bases. The CDR3 has 14 residues. Germline-derived CDR1 and CDR2 are MNHEY and SMNVEV (reference sequence). V gave up 9 bases and J gave up 2 bases; unmatched junction bases: 6. The CDR3 DNA reads as TGTGCCAGTTCTAGCGGGAGGCCCACCTACGAGCAGTACTTC. This codes for CASSSGRPTYEQYF.

The chain is built from TRBV7-2 and TRBJ2-1; 12 bases map to TRBD2. CDR3 length equals 18 residues. Germline V CDR1 and CDR2: SGHTA, FQGNSA. Trimming took 5 bases from V and 2 from J; bases not matched to a gene: 10. The CDR3 sequence: CASSQTPGLAGPYNEQFF. CDR3 nucleotide sequence: TGTGCCAGCAGCCAAACCCCGGGACTAGCGGGCCCCTACAATGAGCAGTTCTTC.

The V call is TRBV15, the J call TRBJ1-1; D is unresolved. V was clipped by 5 bases and J by 10 bases, with 17 bases between them. Germline CDR1 is LNHNV and CDR2 is YYDKDF (reference sequence). This CDR3 is built from 13 residues. The CDR3 DNA reads as TGTGCCACCAGCTCTCTGCACCCTACTCGAGCTTTCTTT. Translation: CATSSLHPTRAFF.

V is TRBV10-2 and J is TRBJ2-5, with D uncertain. Germline-derived CDR1 and CDR2 are WSHSY and SAAADI. V lost 6 bases, J lost 5 bases, and 19 bases lay in between. There are 15 residues in the CDR3. CDR3 DNA sequence: TGCGCCAGCAGGAGAACGCCTTTATTACCCGAGACCCAGTACTTC. Translation gives CASRRTPLLPETQYF.

This clone has only one observation. The J gene is TRBJ2-7, the V gene TRBV2, with TRBD2 identical over 7 bases. CDR3 size: 14 residues. Trimming at V came to 6 bases and at J to 0 bases, leaving 5 bases not matched to a gene. The germline V gene has CDR1 SNHLY and CDR2 FYNNEI. In DNA form, the CDR3 reads TGTGCCAGCAGGGGACTACCCCCCTCCTACGAGCAGTACTTC. Translated: CASRGLPPSYEQYF.

The V and J genes are TRBV28 and TRBJ1-2; 12 nucleotides agree with TRBD1. Germline V gene data show CDR1 as MDHEN and CDR2 as SYDVKM. This CDR3 is 16 amino acids long. Trimming cost V 6 bases and J 0 bases; bases outside gene matches: 5. The CDR3 reads CASRPGQGAPNYGYTF. The CDR3 DNA reads as TGTGCCAGCAGGCCGGGACAGGGGGCTCCTAACTATGGCTACACCTTC.

The rearrangement uses TRBV6-5 and TRBJ2-1; no clear D gene. CDR3 length equals 15 residues. Germline V gene sequence: CDR1 MNHEY, CDR2 SVGAGI. V lost 2 bases and J 0 bases, leaving 8 bases between the germline ends. CDR3 protein: CASSYDFSSYNEQFF. The CDR3 nucleotides read TGTGCCAGCAGTTACGACTTTAGCTCCTACAATGAGCAGTTCTTC.

The CDR3 loop is CASSQLTGGHYGYTF. CDR3 bases: TGTGCCAGCAGCCAACTGACAGGGGGTCATTATGGCTACACCTTC. The chain couples TRBV14 to TRBJ1-2; 9 positions match TRBD1. Germline assignment: CDR1 SGHDN and CDR2 FVKESK. This CDR3 has 15 residues. With 2 bases clipped from V and 5 bases from J, the junction kept 6 bases outside the gene matches.

This chain uses TRBV27 with TRBJ2-2, with TRBD1 identical over 9 bases. Germline V lookup: CDR1 MNHEY, CDR2 SMNVEV (reference sequence). This CDR3 has 14 amino acids. V was pared by 7 bases and J by 5 bases, with 5 bases of the junction left unmatched. The CDR3 coding sequence is TGTGCCAGCACGGACAGGGGAGGGACCGGGGAGCTGTTTTTT. Translating it yields CASTDRGGTGELFF.